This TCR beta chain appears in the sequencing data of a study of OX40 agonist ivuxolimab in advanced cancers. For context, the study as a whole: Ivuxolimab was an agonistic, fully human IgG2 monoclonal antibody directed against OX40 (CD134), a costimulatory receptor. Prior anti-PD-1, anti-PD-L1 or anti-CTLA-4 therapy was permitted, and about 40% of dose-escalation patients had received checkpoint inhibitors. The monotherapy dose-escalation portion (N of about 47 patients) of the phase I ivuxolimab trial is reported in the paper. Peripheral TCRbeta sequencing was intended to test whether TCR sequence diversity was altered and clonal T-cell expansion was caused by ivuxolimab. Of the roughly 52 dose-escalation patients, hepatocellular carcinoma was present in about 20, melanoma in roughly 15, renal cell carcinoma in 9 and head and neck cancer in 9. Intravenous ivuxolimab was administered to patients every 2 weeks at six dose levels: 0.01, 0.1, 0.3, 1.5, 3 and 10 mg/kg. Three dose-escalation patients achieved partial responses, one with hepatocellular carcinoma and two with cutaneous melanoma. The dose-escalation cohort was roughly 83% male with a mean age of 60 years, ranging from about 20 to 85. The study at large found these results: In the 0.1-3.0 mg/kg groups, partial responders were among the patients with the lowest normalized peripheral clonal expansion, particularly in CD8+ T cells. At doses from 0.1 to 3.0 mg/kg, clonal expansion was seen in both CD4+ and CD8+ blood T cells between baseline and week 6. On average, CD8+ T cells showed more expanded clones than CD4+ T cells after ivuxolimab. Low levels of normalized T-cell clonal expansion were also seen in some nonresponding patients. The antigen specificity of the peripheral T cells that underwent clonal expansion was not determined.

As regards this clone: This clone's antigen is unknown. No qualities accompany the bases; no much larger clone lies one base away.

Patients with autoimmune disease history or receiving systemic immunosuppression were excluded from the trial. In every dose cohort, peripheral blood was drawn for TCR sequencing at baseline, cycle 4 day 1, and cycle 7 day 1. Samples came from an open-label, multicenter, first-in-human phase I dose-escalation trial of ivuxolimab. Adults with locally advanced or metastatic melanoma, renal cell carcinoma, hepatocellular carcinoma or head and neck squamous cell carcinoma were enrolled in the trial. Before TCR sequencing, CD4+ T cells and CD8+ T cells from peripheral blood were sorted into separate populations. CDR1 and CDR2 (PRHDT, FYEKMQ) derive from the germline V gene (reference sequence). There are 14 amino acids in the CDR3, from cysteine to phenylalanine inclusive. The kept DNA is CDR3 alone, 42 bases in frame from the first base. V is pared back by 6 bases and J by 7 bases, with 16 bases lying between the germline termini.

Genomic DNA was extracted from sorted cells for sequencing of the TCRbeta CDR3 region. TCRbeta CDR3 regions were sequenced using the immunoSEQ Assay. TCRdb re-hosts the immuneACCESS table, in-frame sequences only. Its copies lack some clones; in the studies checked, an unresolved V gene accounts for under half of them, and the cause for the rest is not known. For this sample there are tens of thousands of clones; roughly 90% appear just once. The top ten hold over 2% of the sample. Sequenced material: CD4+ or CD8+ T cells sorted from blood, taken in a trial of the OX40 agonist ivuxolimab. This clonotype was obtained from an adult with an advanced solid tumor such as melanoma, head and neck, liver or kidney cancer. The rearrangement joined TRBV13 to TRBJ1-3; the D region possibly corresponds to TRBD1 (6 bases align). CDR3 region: CASRPQGSPNTIYF. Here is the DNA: TGTGCCAGCAGACCACAGGGTTCCCCGAACACCATATATTTT. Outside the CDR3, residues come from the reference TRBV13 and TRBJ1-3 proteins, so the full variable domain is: AAGVIQSPRHLIKEKRETATLKCYPIPRHDTVYWYQQGPGQDPQFLISFYEKMQSDKGSIPDRFSAQQFSDYHSELNMSSLELGDSALYFCASRPQGSPNTIYFGEGSWLTVV.